This passage covers 4 T cell receptor beta chains from one sample sequenced in a study of CD8 T cells in ankylosing spondylitis. TCRdb recomputed calls from the 5' RACE reads with MiXCR, one row per CDR3 protein. The repertoire has approximately 350,000 distinct CDR3 sequences, roughly 14% of them found once; the top ten carry roughly 1.1%. Sequencing was carried out using blood, either unsorted or a sorted T cell fraction (not recorded which). These receptors were obtained from a male donor with ankylosing spondylitis or in good health (not recorded which).

This chain joins TRBV20-1 and TRBJ2-3; 12 bases agree with TRBD1. The ends lost 4 bases at V and 6 bases at J; junction bases unmatched: 5. Germline V CDR1 and CDR2: DFQATT, SNEGSKA (reference sequence). The length of the CDR3 is 14 residues. The CDR3 sequence: CSANLGQGADTQYF. The CDR3 DNA reads as TGCAGTGCTAACCTGGGACAGGGGGCGGATACGCAGTATTTT.

This clonotype was observed a few times. The J gene is TRBJ2-1, the V gene TRBV5-1; TRBD2 matches at 10 bases. CDR1 SGHRS and CDR2 YFSETQ come from the germline V gene. The CDR3 runs to 15 residues. The V gene end was trimmed by 0 bases and the J gene end by 6 bases; junction bases not matched to a gene: 3. In DNA form, the CDR3 reads TGCGCCAGCAGCTTGGCCCCTAGCGGGGGCAATGAGCAGTTCTTC. Amino acid sequence: CASSLAPSGGNEQFF.

This clonotype was observed a handful of times. This chain uses TRBV7-8 with TRBJ1-1; D not resolved. Germline CDR1 reads SGHVS; CDR2 reads FQNEAQ. The CDR3 has 15 residues. V was cut by 7 bases and J by 5 bases, with 20 bases left in between. The CDR3 is CASTPGRVGQTEAFF. The CDR3 bases are TGTGCCAGCACCCCCGGGAGGGTGGGTCAAACTGAAGCTTTCTTT.

This chain uses TRBV5-1 with TRBJ2-1; 8 bases line up with TRBD2. J gave up 10 bases and V 6 bases, and 18 bases lay outside the gene matches. The CDR3 runs to 16 residues. Per the germline V gene, CDR1 is SGHRS and CDR2 is YFSETQ. CDR3 sequence (DNA): TGCGCCAGCAAATCACCTGGGGCGGGGGGCGCAGGGGAGCAGTTCTTC. Amino acids: CASKSPGAGGAGEQFF.